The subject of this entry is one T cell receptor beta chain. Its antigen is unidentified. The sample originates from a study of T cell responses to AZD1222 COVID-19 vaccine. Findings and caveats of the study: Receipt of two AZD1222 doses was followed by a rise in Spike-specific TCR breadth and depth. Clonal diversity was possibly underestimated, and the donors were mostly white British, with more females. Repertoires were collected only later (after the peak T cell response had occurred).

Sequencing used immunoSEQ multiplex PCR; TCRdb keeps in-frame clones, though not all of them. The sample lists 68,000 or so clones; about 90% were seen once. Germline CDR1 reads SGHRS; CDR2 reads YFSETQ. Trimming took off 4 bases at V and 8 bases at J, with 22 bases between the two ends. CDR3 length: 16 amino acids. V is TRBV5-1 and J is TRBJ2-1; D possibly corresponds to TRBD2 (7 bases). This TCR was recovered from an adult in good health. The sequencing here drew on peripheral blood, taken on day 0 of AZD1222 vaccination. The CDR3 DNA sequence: TGCGCCAGCAGCCGCCTCGGGGGCGGGAGAGGCTATGAGCAGTTCTTC. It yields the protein CASSRLGGGRGYEQFF.